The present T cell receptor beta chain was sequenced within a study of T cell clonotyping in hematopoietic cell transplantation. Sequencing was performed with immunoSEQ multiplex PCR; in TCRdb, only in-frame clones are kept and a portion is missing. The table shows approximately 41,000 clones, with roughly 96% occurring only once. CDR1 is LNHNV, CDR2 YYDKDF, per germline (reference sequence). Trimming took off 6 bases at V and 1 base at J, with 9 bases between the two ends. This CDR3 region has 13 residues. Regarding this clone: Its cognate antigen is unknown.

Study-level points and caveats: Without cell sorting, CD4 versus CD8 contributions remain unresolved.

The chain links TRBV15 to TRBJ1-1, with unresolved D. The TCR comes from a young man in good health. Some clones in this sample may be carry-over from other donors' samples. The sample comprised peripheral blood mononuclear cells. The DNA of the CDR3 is TGTGCCACCAGGACCGGCCCGAACACTGAAGCTTTCTTT. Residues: CATRTGPNTEAFF.